These 10 T cell receptor beta chains were all obtained from the same sample, sequenced in a study of T cells after yellow fever vaccination. Each CDR3 protein gets one entry after TCRdb re-called the 5' RACE reads with MiXCR. Counted here are 27,000 or so distinct CDR3 sequences, 4.4% occurring once; the ten biggest clones make up approximately 46%. This sample comprised CD8+ T cells sorted from PBMCs, obtained 5 days after the yellow fever booster vaccination. These receptors originate from a man younger than 45 who received the YFV17D yellow fever vaccine.

This clonotype appeared many times. The chain employs TRBV27 and TRBJ2-1; D unclear. The CDR3 has 15 residues. Germline assignment: CDR1 MNHEY and CDR2 SMNVEV (reference sequence). Deletions cut 2 bases from V and 1 base from J, with 9 bases between. CDR3 residues: CASSLAADSYNEQFF. In DNA, the CDR3 is TGTGCCAGCAGTTTAGCAGCTGATTCCTACAATGAGCAGTTCTTC.

The sample holds many counts of this clonotype. This chain joins TRBV20-1 and TRBJ2-1; D possibly uses TRBD1 or TRBD2 (5 bases each). The germline V gene encodes CDR1 DFQATT and CDR2 SNEGSKA (reference sequence). Trimming took 1 base from V and 1 from J, leaving 11 bases between them. The CDR3 length is 15 residues. The CDR3 reads CSARAGTDSYNEQFF. In nucleotides, the CDR3 is TGCAGTGCTAGAGCCGGGACCGATTCCTACAATGAGCAGTTCTTC.

The chain carries TRBV27 and TRBJ2-2, with 8 bases lining up with TRBD1. This CDR3 is 14 amino acids long. Losses at the gene ends were 4 bases for V and 5 bases for J; bases not matched to a gene: 3. CDR1 and CDR2 from the germline V gene are MNHEY and SMNVEV (reference sequence). The CDR3 region has the DNA TGTGCCAGCAGTTGGACAGGGATGACCGGGGAGCTGTTTTTT. Its protein is CASSWTGMTGELFF.

This clonotype was seen repeatedly, ten times or more. This chain connects TRBV11-2 to TRBJ2-6, with 11 bases identical to TRBD2. Germline V lookup: CDR1 SGHAT, CDR2 FQNNGV. This CDR3 contains 20 residues. The V and J ends lost 5 bases and 0 bases, in that order; junction bases with no gene match: 12. Here the CDR3 reads CASSVGGSLAGASGANVLTF. Written as DNA, the CDR3 is TGTGCCAGCAGCGTAGGGGGATCACTAGCGGGGGCCTCTGGGGCCAACGTCCTGACTTTC.

This clonotype was counted at least ten times. The chain is built from TRBV5-1 and TRBJ2-2; 10 bases fit TRBD2. This CDR3 has 16 amino acids. Germline lookup yields CDR1 SGHRS and CDR2 YFSETQ. Germline trimming cut 0 bases from V and 4 bases from J; bases unmatched to any gene: 3. The CDR3 is CASSLGLAGLTGELFF. The CDR3 DNA reads as TGCGCCAGCAGCTTGGGACTAGCGGGCCTCACCGGGGAGCTGTTTTTT.

This clonotype came up many times. The chain combines TRBV20-1 with TRBJ2-1; D is uncertain. Per the germline V gene, CDR1 is DFQATT and CDR2 is SNEGSKA (reference sequence). The CDR3 has 11 residues. Trimming shortened V by 6 bases and J by 9 bases, and 12 bases separated the two germline ends. CDR3 in amino acids: CSAPMEREQFF. The CDR3 bases are TGCAGTGCCCCGATGGAACGTGAGCAGTTCTTC.

Ten or more counts support this clonotype. This rearrangement joins TRBV20-1 to TRBJ2-1; D may be TRBD1 or TRBD2 (7 bases each). Germline CDR1 reads DFQATT; CDR2 reads SNEGSKA (reference sequence). The CDR3 extends over 11 amino acids. The V end was cut by 6 bases, the J end by 10 bases, with 13 bases between. CDR3 amino acids: CSAPGGAEQFF. Here the CDR3 DNA reads TGCAGTGCCCCAGGGGGGGCGGAGCAGTTCTTC.

This clonotype was counted at least ten times. The genes are TRBV29-1 and TRBJ2-6; D is possibly TRBD2 (6 bases). The V gene lost 0 bases and the J gene lost 4 bases, with 10 bases spanning the gap. CDR3 length equals 15 residues. Germline values: CDR1 SQVTM, CDR2 ANQGSEA. The CDR3 here is CSVEEEGPGANVLTF. Here the CDR3 DNA reads TGCAGCGTTGAAGAGGAGGGCCCCGGGGCCAACGTCCTGACTTTC.

This clonotype was recorded at least ten times. The chain is built from TRBV4-3 and TRBJ2-7; no reliable D call. Trimming removed 0 bases from V and 6 bases from J, with 15 bases in between. This CDR3 spans 15 amino acids. The germline V gene encodes CDR1 LGHNA and CDR2 YSLEER. CDR3 region: CASSQERTGLIEQYF. The CDR3 region has the DNA TGCGCCAGCAGCCAAGAGAGGACCGGCCTCATCGAGCAGTACTTC.

This clonotype was detected ten times or more. The V call is TRBV7-9, the J call TRBJ2-7; D remains ambiguous. This CDR3 contains 11 residues. V gave up 5 bases and J gave up 3 bases, with 5 bases separating them. Germline assignment: CDR1 SEHNR and CDR2 FQNEAQ (reference sequence). The CDR3 DNA reads TGTGCCAGCAGCGCCATCTACGAGCAGTACTTC. Translated, it gives CASSAIYEQYF.